This T cell receptor beta chain was recovered during a study of T cell responses to AZD1222 COVID-19 vaccine. The CDR3 extends over 15 amino acids. From germline, CDR1 is SGHRS and CDR2 YFSETQ. V was pared by 4 bases and J by 4 bases, with 9 bases of the junction left unmatched. Measured with immunoSEQ multiplex PCR; TCRdb has only the in-frame clones, and not every one. The sample records about 160,000 clones, around 90% being singletons. Study observations and caveats: Repertoire samples came only from after the peak T cell response.

Notes on this clone: Its antigen is not identified.

The J gene is TRBJ1-2, the V gene TRBV5-1; 8 bases match TRBD1. The source is an adult who received the AZD1222 COVID-19 vaccine. This specimen was peripheral blood, taken 28 days after the second AZD1222 dose. The CDR3 bases are TGCGCCAGCAGCCCGGGGACAGGATCTGGCTATGGCTACACCTTC. It encodes CASSPGTGSGYGYTF.